This TCR beta chain was profiled in a study of blood T cell repertoires in COVID-19. In terms of age and location, participants ranged from about 18 to 95 years and lived in about 25 US areas. Self-reported history from a screening survey and questionnaire set each donor's cohort. Recovered participants had two consecutive negative NP/OP PCR tests, healthcare professional clearance, or symptom resolution. TCRdb's table, derived via immunoSEQ multiplex PCR, lists solely in-frame clones and lacks some. The data hold about 160,000 clones, with around four fifths observed a single time. Germline assignment: CDR1 LGHDT and CDR2 YNNKEL (reference sequence). The CDR3 extends over 13 amino acids. V lost 7 bases and J lost 5, with 12 bases in between.

The TCR originated in a woman aged 50 to 65 who had recovered from COVID-19. The chain carries TRBV3-1 (or the pseudogene TRBV3-2) and TRBJ2-1; D might be TRBD1 (5 bases). The sample comprised PBMCs or T cells enriched from blood (not recorded which). The CDR3 region is CASTLKGNNEQFF. The DNA of the CDR3 is TGTGCCAGCACTTTGAAGGGGAACAATGAGCAGTTCTTC.